This record covers a single T cell receptor (beta chain). This receptor's antigen is unknown. No qualities accompany the bases; no much larger clone lies one base away. The data were taken from a study of blood T cell repertoires in COVID-19 (dated by TCRdb to the early 2020s). Some background on the complete study: The collaborator samples originated in the United States, Italy and Spain and spanned the acute and convalescent phases of COVID-19. Where HLA class I and class II types were available, the types were taken from metadata supplied by the sample provider, not from assay-based typing. The prospective study material was composed of cDNA or gDNA derived from T cells, B-cell-depleted T cells, or PBMCs. The sample metadata nearly always contained a de-identified subject ID, COVID-19 status, age in years and sex. Subjects who had been exposed to COVID-19, were actively infected with it, or had recovered from it provided the deeply sampled blood TCRbeta repertoires that made up the dataset. The samples were drawn from the first 160 participants of the ongoing ImmuneRACE study and from 1,254 subjects provided by 6 global collaborators. A freely available public database, intended as a resource for researchers studying the immune response to SARS-CoV-2, is where the repertoires were released. Beyond this particular receptor, the publication reports: The amount of clinical and demographic metadata varied by source and participant and was provided uncurated.

At one collaborating source in Seattle, patients were enrolled during active infection and were followed longitudinally through the course of disease. Whole blood was collected in K2EDTA tubes by collaborating institutions according to the institutions' own protocols. For TCRbeta analysis, collaborator samples were shipped as frozen whole blood, as isolated PBMCs, or as DNA extracted from either sample type. Reading the germline V gene gives CDR1 SGHRS and CDR2 YFSETQ. The junction shows trimming of 0 bases on V and 7 bases on J, plus 10 bases between the germline ends. The CDR3 covers 13 residues, taking in both the cysteine and the phenylalanine. CDR3 DNA is the only sequence kept; it has 39 bases, read in frame from the first base. TCRbeta CDR3 regions were amplified from genomic DNA by means of the immunoSEQ Assay, a bias-controlled multiplex PCR. In the original analysis: Nucleated cell counts per sample were estimated from amplification of reference gene primers within the assay. To quantify the absolute abundance of each unique TCRbeta CDR3 rearrangement, sequence reads were collapsed and filtered. For each sample, productive Simpson clonality was calculated as the square root of Simpson's diversity index across productive rearrangements. In its TCRdb copy, this immuneACCESS table keeps in-frame sequences only and misses some clones. Where compared with another copy, unresolved V genes explain less than half of these, and the others have no known cause. V and J calls and clone size are those listed in that table; D and trimming were worked out from the DNA. Counted in this sample were 150,000 to 200,000 clones; 80% to 85% of them appeared once. Together, the top ten hold roughly 15% of the sample.

The specimen sequenced was peripheral blood. The TCR sequence derives from a woman in her sixties or seventies with COVID-19, enrolled during active disease. This sequence uses TRBV5-1 and TRBJ1-2; possibly the D gene is TRBD1, per 6 matching bases. CDR3 region: CASSLDRRGGYTF. At the DNA level, the sequence is TGCGCCAGCAGCTTGGATCGCAGGGGTGGCTACACCTTC.